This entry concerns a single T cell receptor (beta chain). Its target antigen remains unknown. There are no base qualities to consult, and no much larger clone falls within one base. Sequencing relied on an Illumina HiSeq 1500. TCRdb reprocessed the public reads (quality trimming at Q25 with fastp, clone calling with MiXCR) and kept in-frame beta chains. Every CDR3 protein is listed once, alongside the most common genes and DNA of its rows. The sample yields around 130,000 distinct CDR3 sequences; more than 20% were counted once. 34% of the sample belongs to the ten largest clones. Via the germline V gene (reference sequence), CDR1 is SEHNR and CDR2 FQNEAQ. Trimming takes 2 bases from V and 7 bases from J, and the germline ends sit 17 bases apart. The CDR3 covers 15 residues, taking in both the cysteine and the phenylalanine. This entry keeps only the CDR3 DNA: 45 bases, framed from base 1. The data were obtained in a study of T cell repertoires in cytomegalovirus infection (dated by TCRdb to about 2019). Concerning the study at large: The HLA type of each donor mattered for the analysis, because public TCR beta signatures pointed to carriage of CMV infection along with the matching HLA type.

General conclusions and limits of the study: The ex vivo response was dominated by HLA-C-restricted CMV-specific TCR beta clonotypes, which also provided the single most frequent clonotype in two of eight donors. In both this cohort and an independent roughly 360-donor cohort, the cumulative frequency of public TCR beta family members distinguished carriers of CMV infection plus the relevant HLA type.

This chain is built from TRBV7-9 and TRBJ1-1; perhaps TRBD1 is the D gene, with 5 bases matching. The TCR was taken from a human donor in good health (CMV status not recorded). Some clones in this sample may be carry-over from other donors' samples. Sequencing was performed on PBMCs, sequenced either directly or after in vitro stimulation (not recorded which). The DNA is TGTGCCAGCAGCTTAAACGGCGGGGGTTCGGGTGAAGCTTTCTTT. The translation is CASSLNGGGSGEAFF.